This T cell receptor (beta chain) was sequenced during a study of CD8 T cells in ankylosing spondylitis (dated by TCRdb to the late 2010s). Study-level background: The study profiled T cell receptor beta repertoires in healthy donors and ankylosing spondylitis patients to find disease-linked TCR variants. Peripheral blood samples were taken, and synovial fluid was additionally collected from ankylosing spondylitis patients. The full study cohort was made up of 20 to 25 ankylosing spondylitis patients and roughly 100 healthy donors. What the research found in general, with its limitations: Blood from ankylosing spondylitis patients appeared to be characterized by a TCR beta motif made up of several highly homologous amino acid variants. Some TCR beta motif variants had previously been reported in synovial fluid and blood of reactive arthritis patients, which suggested common disease-initiation mechanisms. According to the report, matched synovial fluid samples from ankylosing spondylitis patients were significantly enriched for the disease-linked clones. The disease-linked clones had a CD8+ phenotype and were found at relatively low frequencies in peripheral blood.

This clonotype was seen only a few times. Its antigen target is currently unknown. One base away there is no much larger clone; base qualities are not given. Synovial fluid samples and blood samples obtained from the same ankylosing spondylitis patients were matched. Sequenced on an Illumina HiSeq 2500. Quantitative 5'-RACE with molecular barcodes was used to prepare TCR beta libraries. In the source study's methods: A new computational method based on a probabilistic model of VDJ rearrangement was used to identify disease-linked TCR variants. Using fastp at Q25 and MiXCR, TCRdb reprocessed the public reads and kept productive beta chains. Entries are consolidated by CDR3 protein sequence, retaining the most common genes and DNA. In this record, the V and J calls reflect TCRdb's handling and not the investigators' own analysis. For this sample the table gives roughly 130,000 distinct CDR3 sequences, of which 7% to 9% were detected only once. The ten largest clones represent approximately 6.8% of the sample.

Sequenced sample: synovial fluid, either unsorted or a sorted T cell fraction (not recorded which). The TCR sequence derives from a male donor with ankylosing spondylitis.

The CDR3 loop reads CSASGFRTGGSPLHF. The nucleotides are TGCAGTGCTAGCGGGTTCCGGACAGGGGGATCACCCCTCCACTTT. The receptor chain draws on TRBV20-1 and TRBJ1-6; the central 10 bases match TRBD1. The cysteine opens and the phenylalanine closes a CDR3 of 15 amino acids. Left in the record is the CDR3 DNA by itself, 45 bases read in frame from the first base. The germline V gene (reference sequence) provides CDR1 DFQATT and CDR2 SNEGSKA. From V the trimming removes 3 bases and from J it removes 10 bases, while the gene matches leave 9 bases of the junction unaccounted for.